This T cell receptor beta chain was captured in a study of T cells after posttransplantation cyclophosphamide. From germline, CDR1 is SGHVS and CDR2 FNYEAQ. The CDR3 runs 15 residues. V shed 4 bases and J shed 2 bases, with 14 bases lying between them. A note on this clone: Antigen unknown.

Points from the study as a whole: Blood and skin or GI T cell repertoires showed limited TRB overlap. After PTCy, TRB diversity resembled that of CNI/methotrexate controls.

Profiled with immunoSEQ multiplex PCR; TCRdb holds only in-frame clones, not every one. This table has roughly 18,000 clones, approximately 87% appearing once. The related graft donor's blood sample was taken on the day of bone marrow donation. The sequence was obtained from a man in his thirties or forties in good health and a related stem cell transplant donor. The chain carries TRBV7-6 and TRBJ1-1; maybe TRBD1 (6 bases). The sequenced material came from memory CD4+ T cells sorted from blood. Here the CDR3 reads CASSSPTGPNTEAFF. The CDR3 nucleotides read TGTGCCAGCAGCTCGCCGACAGGACCCAACACTGAAGCTTTCTTT.